This T cell receptor (beta chain) was retrieved from a study of T cell responses to AZD1222 COVID-19 vaccine. Only in-frame clones appear in the TCRdb table, and some are missing; sequencing was by immunoSEQ multiplex PCR. The sample carries 120,000 to 150,000 clones, about 89% recorded once. Concerning this clone: Its antigen is unknown.

Germline CDR1 is LGHNA and CDR2 is YNFKEQ. The CDR3 is made up of 16 amino acids. Trimming took 8 bases from V and 6 from J; bases not matched to a gene: 10. Study-level results: Nearly half of spike-specific TCRs reportedly target unmutated variant regions. The sample set comprised mostly white British donors with more females, and clonal diversity was possibly underestimated. Repertoires in all cases were sampled only once the peak T cell response had passed. Only a handful of AZD1222 recipients tested seropositive at baseline.

The V call is TRBV4-2, the J call TRBJ2-2, with 12 bases fitting TRBD2. The source was peripheral blood, collected on day 0 of AZD1222 vaccination. This clonotype was sampled from an adult in good health. The CDR3 loop reads CASGKLAGGASGELFF. CDR3 coding DNA: TGTGCCAGCGGGAAACTAGCGGGAGGTGCTTCCGGGGAGCTGTTTTTT.